The rows below give T cell receptor beta chains drawn from one sample of a study of breast tumors, draining lymph nodes, adjacent tissues. TCRdb fed the multiplex PCR reads into MiXCR, producing one record per CDR3 protein. The sample lists approximately 210,000 distinct CDR3 sequences, about 32% occurring once. Sequences were obtained from axillary lymph node tissue. The receptor set was obtained from a female donor with breast cancer. Some clones in this sample may be carry-over from other donors' samples. The CDR3 runs from the conserved cysteine through the conserved F or W.

v_gene	j_gene	CDR3aa
TRBV20-1	TRBJ2-1	CSAKTLAGTPTMSTYNEQFF
TRBV7-3	TRBJ2-2	CASSLETTGELFF
TRBV6-5	TRBJ2-7	CATTSGTYEQYF
TRBV19	TRBJ1-1	CASSISETGVSEAFF
TRBV6-1	TRBJ2-3	CASSGGAAYTQYF
TRBV25-1	TRBJ2-3	CASSEHVTSGSTDTQYF
TRBV6-5	TRBJ2-1	CASSHSRPSSYNEQFF
TRBV6-1	TRBJ1-5	CASSERTLGNQPQHF
TRBV7-2	TRBJ1-5	CASSVLRGQPQHF
TRBV7-8	TRBJ1-2	CASRPPGTGTDGYTF
TRBV7-2	TRBJ1-3	CASSLITDSGNTIYF
TRBV4-3	TRBJ2-1	CASSLTSGRVNNEQFF
TRBV7-2	TRBJ2-3	CASSRNTSPDTQYF
TRBV28	TRBJ1-2	CASSTLPGTAYGYTF
TRBV13	TRBJ1-4	CASSLGLRGVEGKLFF
TRBV6-5	TRBJ2-1	CASSHSSGRARLPYNEQFF
TRBV9	TRBJ2-1	CASSVGTARNNEQFF
TRBV7-9	TRBJ2-5	CASSSTSGSRETQYF
TRBV20-1	TRBJ2-4	CSARDQETHYQPF
TRBV15	TRBJ1-3	CATSRDYGTGGVCSGNTIYF
TRBV7-9	TRBJ2-7	CASSTAGTFGEQYF
TRBV19	TRBJ1-5	CASSDRANQPQHF
TRBV24-1	TRBJ2-2	CATSSGVATGELFF
TRBV14	TRBJ1-6	CASSQALAGEIYSPLHF
TRBV6-1	TRBJ1-3	CASSPISGNTIYF
TRBV2	TRBJ2-6	CASGKEGGGNVLTF
TRBV2	TRBJ1-4	CASSPRFNEKLFF
TRBV5-1	TRBJ2-7	CASSFTGEYEQYF
TRBV7-2	TRBJ1-5	CASGLGGRANQPQHF
TRBV7-2	TRBJ2-3	CASSLGGRGGPLAGADTQYF
TRBV2	TRBJ2-7	CASTDRGGYEQYF
TRBV3-1	TRBJ2-1	CASSPGTGNDEQFF
TRBV6-6	TRBJ1-2	CASSYEPDWGYTF
TRBV20-1	TRBJ1-6	CSARTQGWPLHF
TRBV4-1	TRBJ1-5	CASSRSTGNQPQHF
TRBV12-5	TRBJ2-2	CASIHPMGAFGELFF